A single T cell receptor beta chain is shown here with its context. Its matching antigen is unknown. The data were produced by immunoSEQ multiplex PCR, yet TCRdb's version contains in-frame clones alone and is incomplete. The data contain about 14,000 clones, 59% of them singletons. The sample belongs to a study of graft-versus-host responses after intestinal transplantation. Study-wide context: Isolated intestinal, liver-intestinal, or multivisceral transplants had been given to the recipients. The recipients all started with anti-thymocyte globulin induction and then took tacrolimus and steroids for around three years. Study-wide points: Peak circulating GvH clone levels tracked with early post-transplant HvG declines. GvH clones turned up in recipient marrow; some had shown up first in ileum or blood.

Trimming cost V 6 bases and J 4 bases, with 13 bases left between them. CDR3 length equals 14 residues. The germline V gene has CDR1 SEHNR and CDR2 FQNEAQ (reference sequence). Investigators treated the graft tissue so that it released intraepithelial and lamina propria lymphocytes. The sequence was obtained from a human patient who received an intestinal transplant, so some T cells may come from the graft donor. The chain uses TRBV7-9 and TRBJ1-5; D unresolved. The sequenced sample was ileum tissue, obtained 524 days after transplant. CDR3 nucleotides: TGTGCCAGCAGTCCCCCGACGGGGAATCAGCCCCAGCATTTT. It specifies CASSPPTGNQPQHF.